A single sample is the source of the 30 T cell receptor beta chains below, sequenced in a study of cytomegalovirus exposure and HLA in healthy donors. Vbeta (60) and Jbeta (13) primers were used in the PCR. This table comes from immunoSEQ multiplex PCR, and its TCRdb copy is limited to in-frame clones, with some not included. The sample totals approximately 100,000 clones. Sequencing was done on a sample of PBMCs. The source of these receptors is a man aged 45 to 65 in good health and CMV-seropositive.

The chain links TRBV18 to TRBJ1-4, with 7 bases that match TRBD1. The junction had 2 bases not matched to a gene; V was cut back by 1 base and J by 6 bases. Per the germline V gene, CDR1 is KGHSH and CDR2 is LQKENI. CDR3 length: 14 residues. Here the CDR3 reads CASSPRQGDEKLFF. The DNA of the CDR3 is TGTGCCAGCTCACCACGACAGGGTGATGAAAAACTGTTTTTT. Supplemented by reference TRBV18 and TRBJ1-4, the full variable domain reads NAGVMQNPRHLVRRRGQEARLRCSPMKGHSHVYWYRQLPEEGLKFMVYLQKENIIDESGMPKERFSAEFPKEGPSILRIQQVVRGDSAAYFCASSPRQGDEKLFFGSGTQLSVL.

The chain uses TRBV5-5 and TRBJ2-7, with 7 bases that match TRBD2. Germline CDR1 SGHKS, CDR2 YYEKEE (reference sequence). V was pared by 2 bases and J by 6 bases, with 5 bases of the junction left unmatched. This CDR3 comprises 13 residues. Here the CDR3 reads CASSLAGSSEQYF. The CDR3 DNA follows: TGTGCCAGCAGCTTAGCGGGGTCTAGCGAGCAGTACTTC. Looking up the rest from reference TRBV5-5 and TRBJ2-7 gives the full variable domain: DAGVTQSPTHLIKTRGQQVTLRCSPISGHKSVSWYQQVLGQGPQFIFQYYEKEERGRGNFPDRFSARQFPNYSSELNVNALLLGDSALYLCASSLAGSSEQYFGPGTRLTVT.

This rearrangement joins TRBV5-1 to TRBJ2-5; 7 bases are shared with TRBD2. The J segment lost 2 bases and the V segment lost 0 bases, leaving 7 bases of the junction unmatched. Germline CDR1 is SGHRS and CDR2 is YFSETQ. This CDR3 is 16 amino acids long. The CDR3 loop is CASSLGGASGQETQYF. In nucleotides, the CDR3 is TGCGCCAGCAGCTTGGGAGGGGCTAGCGGTCAAGAGACCCAGTACTTC.

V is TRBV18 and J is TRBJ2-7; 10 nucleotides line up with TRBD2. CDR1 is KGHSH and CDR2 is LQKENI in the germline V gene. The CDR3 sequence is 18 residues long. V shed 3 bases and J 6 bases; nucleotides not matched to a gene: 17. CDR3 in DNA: TGTGCCAGCTCACCCCTAGGGACTCTAGCGGGAGCCCCCTCCGAGCAGTACTTC. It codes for CASSPLGTLAGAPSEQYF. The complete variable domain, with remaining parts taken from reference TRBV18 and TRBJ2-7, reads NAGVMQNPRHLVRRRGQEARLRCSPMKGHSHVYWYRQLPEEGLKFMVYLQKENIIDESGMPKERFSAEFPKEGPSILRIQQVVRGDSAAYFCASSPLGTLAGAPSEQYFGPGTRLTVT.

The CDR3 DNA reads TGCGCCAGCAGCCAAAGTCCTTACAGGGTAGATACGCAGTATTTT. Amino acids: CASSQSPYRVDTQYF. The rearrangement joins TRBV4-1 to TRBJ2-3, with TRBD1 as a possible D gene (6 bases). Trimming shortened V by 2 bases and J by 5 bases, and 14 bases separated the two germline ends. Germline lookup yields CDR1 MGHRA and CDR2 YSYEKL. This CDR3 region has 15 residues.

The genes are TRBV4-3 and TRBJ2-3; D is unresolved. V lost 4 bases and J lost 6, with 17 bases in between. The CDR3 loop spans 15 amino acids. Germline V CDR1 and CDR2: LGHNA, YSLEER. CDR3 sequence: CASSPEKRPSDTQYF. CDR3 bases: TGCGCCAGCAGCCCGGAGAAGAGACCGTCGGATACGCAGTATTTT.

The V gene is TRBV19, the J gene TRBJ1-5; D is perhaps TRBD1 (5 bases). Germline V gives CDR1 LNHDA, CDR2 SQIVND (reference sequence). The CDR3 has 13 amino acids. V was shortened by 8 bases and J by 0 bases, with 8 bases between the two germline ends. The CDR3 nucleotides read TGTGCCAGTGGGGCTTATAGCAATCAGCCCCAGCATTTT. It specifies CASGAYSNQPQHF.

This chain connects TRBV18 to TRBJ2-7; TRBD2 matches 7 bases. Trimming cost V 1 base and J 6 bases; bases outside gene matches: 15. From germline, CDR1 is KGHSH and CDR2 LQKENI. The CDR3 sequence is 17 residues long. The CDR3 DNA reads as TGTGCCAGCTCACCACTCCCCCCGGGCGGGAGTGCTGGCGAGCAGTACTTC. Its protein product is CASSPLPPGGSAGEQYF. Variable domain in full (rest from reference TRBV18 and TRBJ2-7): NAGVMQNPRHLVRRRGQEARLRCSPMKGHSHVYWYRQLPEEGLKFMVYLQKENIIDESGMPKERFSAEFPKEGPSILRIQQVVRGDSAAYFCASSPLPPGGSAGEQYFGPGTRLTVT.

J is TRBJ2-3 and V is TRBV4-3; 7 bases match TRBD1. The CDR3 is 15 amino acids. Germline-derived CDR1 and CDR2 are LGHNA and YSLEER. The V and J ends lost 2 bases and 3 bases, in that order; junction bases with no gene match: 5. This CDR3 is CASSQTGTVTDTQYF. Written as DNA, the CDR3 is TGCGCCAGCAGCCAAACCGGGACAGTAACAGATACGCAGTATTTT.

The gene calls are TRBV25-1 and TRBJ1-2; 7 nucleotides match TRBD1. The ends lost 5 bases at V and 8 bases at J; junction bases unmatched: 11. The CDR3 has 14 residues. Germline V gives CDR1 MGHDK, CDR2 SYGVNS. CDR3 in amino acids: CASSRIDRDRGYTF. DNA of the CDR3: TGTGCCAGCAGTAGAATAGACAGGGACCGGGGCTACACCTTC.

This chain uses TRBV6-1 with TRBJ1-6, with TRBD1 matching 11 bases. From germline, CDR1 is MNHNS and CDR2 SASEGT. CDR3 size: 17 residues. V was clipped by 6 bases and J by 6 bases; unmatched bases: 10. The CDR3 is CASRETGTGGPNSPLHF. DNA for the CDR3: TGTGCCAGCAGGGAAACCGGGACAGGGGGACCTAATTCACCCCTCCACTTT.

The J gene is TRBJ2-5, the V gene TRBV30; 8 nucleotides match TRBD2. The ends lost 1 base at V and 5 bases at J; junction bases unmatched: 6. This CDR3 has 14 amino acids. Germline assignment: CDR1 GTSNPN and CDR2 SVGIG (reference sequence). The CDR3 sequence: CAWSGAGGLETQYF. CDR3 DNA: TGTGCCTGGAGTGGGGCGGGGGGCCTGGAGACCCAGTACTTC.

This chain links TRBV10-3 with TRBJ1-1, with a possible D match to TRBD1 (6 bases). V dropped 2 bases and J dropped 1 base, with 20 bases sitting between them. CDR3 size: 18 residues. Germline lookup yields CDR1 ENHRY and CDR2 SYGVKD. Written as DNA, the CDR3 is TGTGCCATCAGTGAGAGGGGGAGGGGCCGGGGAGCGAACACTGAAGCTTTCTTT. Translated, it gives CAISERGRGRGANTEAFF.

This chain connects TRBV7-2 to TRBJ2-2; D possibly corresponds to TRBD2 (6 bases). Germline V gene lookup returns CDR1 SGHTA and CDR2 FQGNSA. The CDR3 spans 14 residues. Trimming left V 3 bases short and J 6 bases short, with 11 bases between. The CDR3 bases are TGTGCCAGCAGCTTGGGGGGTTTCCCCGGGGAGCTGTTTTTT. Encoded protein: CASSLGGFPGELFF.

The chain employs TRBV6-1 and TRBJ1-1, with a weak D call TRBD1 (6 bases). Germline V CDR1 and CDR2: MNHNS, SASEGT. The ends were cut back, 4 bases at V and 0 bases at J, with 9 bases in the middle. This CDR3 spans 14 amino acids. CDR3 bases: TGTGCCAGCAGTGCCAGGGGAATGAACACTGAAGCTTTCTTT. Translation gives CASSARGMNTEAFF.

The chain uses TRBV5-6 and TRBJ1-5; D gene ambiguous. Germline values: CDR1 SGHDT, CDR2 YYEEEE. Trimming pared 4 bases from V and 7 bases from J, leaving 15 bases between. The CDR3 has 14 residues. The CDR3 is CASSREGNKQPQHF. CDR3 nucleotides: TGTGCCAGCAGCCGCGAGGGAAATAAGCAGCCCCAGCATTTT.

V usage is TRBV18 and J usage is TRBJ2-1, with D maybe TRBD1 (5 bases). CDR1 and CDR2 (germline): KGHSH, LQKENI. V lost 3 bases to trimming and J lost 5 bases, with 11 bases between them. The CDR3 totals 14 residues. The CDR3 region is CASSPFRGDNEQFF. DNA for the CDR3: TGTGCCAGCTCACCCTTTAGGGGTGACAATGAGCAGTTCTTC.

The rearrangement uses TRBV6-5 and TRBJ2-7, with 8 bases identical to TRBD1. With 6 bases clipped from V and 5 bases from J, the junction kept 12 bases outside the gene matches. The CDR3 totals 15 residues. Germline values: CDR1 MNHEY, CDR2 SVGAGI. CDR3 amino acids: CASRPRQGFSHEQYV. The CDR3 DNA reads TGTGCCAGCAGGCCAAGACAGGGGTTTTCCCACGAGCAGTACGTC.

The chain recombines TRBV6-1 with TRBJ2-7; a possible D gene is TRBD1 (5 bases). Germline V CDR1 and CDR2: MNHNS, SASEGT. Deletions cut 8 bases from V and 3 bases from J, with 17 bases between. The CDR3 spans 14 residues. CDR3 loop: CASSPGYSIYEQYV. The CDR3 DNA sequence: TGTGCCAGCTCCCCAGGGTATTCGATCTACGAGCAGTACGTC.

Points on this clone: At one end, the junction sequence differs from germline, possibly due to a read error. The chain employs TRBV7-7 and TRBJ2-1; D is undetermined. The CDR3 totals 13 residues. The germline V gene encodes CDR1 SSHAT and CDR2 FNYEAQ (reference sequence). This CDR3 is CASSLSTLNEQFF. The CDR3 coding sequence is TGTGCTAGCAGCTTAAGCACCCTTAATGAGCAGTTCTTC.

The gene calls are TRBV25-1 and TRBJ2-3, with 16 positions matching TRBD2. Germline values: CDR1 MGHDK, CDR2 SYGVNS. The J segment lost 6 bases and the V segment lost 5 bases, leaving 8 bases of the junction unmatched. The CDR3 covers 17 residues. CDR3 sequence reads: CASSRGTSGRAADTQYF. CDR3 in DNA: TGTGCCAGCAGTAGGGGGACTAGCGGGAGGGCAGCGGATACGCAGTATTTT.

CDR3 amino acids: CASSSSRDRVDGYTF. The CDR3 nucleotides read TGCGCCAGCAGCTCCTCCCGGGACAGGGTGGACGGCTACACCTTC. This rearrangement joins TRBV5-1 to TRBJ1-2; 9 positions match TRBD1. The CDR3 totals 15 residues. With 3 bases clipped from V and 8 bases from J, the junction kept 11 bases outside the gene matches. The germline gives CDR1 SGHRS, CDR2 YFSETQ.

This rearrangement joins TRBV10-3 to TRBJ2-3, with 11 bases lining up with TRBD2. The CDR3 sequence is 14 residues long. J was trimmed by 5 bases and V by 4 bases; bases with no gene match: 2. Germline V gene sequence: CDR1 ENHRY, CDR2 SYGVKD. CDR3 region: CAISVGLAGDTQYF. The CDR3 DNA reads TGTGCCATCAGTGTTGGACTAGCGGGAGATACGCAGTATTTT.

CDR3 region: CASSPGQQSQETQYF. Written as DNA, the CDR3 is TGCGCCAGCAGCCCCGGACAGCAGTCACAAGAGACCCAGTACTTC. V gene TRBV5-1 combines with J gene TRBJ2-5; perhaps TRBD1 as D (6 bases). The V end lost 4 bases, the J end lost 2 bases, and 15 bases lay between the germline ends. This CDR3 is built from 15 residues. Germline V gives CDR1 SGHRS, CDR2 YFSETQ. Using reference TRBV5-1 and TRBJ2-5 for the parts outside the CDR3, the full variable domain is KAGVTQTPRYLIKTRGQQVTLSCSPISGHRSVSWYQQTPGQGLQFLFEYFSETQRNKGNFPGRFSGRQFSNSRSEMNVSTLELGDSALYLCASSPGQQSQETQYFGPGTRLLVL.

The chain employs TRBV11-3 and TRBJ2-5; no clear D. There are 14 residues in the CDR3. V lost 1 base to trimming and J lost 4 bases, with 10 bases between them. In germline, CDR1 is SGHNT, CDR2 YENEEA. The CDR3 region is CASSLATFGETQYF. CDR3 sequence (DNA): TGTGCCAGCAGCTTAGCTACCTTCGGAGAGACCCAGTACTTC.

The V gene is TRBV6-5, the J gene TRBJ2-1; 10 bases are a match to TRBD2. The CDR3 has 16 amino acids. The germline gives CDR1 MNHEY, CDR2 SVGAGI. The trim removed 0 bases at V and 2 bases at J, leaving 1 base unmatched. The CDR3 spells CASSYSLAGAYNEQFF. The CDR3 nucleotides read TGTGCCAGCAGTTACTCCCTAGCGGGAGCCTACAATGAGCAGTTCTTC.

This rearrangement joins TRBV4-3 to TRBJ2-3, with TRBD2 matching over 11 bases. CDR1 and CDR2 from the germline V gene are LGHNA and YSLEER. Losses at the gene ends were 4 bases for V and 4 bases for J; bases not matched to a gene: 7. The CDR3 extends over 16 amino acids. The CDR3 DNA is TGCGCCAGCAGCCTACAGACTAGCGGGGTTCCAGATACGCAGTATTTT. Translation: CASSLQTSGVPDTQYF.

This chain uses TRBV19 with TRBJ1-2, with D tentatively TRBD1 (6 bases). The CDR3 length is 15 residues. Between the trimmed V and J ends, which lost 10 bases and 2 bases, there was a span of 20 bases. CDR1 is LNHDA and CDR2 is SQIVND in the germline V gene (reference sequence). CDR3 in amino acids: CATKNLGGANYGYTF. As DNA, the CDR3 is TGTGCCACCAAAAATCTCGGGGGGGCGAACTATGGCTACACCTTC.

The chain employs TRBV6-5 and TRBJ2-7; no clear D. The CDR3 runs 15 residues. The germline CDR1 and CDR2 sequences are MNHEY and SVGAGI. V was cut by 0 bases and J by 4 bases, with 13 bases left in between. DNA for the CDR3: TGTGCCAGCAGTTACTCGAGTATCGGCGGATACGAGCAGTACGTC. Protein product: CASSYSSIGGYEQYV.

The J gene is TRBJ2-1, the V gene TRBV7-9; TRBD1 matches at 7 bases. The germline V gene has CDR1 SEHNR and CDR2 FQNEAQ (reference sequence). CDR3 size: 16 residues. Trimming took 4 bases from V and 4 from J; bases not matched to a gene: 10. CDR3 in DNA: TGTGCCAGCAGCTCCTTCCGGACAGGAACGTACAATGAGCAGTTCTTC. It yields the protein CASSSFRTGTYNEQFF. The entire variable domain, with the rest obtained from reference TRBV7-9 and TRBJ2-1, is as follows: DTGVSQNPRHKITKRGQNVTFRCDPISEHNRLYWYRQTLGQGPEFLTYFQNEAQLEKSRLLSDRFSAERPKGSFSTLEIQRTEQGDSAMYLCASSSFRTGTYNEQFFGPGTRLTVL.